This is a list of T cell receptor beta chains from one sample in a study of cytomegalovirus exposure and HLA in healthy donors. TCRdb's copy holds only in-frame clones and misses some; the assay was immunoSEQ multiplex PCR. The repertoire holds 95,000 or so clones, about 73% seen once, with roughly 16% in the top ten. Input material: PBMCs. All receptors derive from a woman aged 45-65 years in good health and CMV-seropositive. Both conserved end residues are part of each CDR3. The D gene is left open where the match is weak. The size of a clone is reported for some rows only, either as once, few or many, or as a class for expanded clones.

v_call	d_call	j_call	clone_size	cdr3_nt	cdr3_aa
TRBV28	NA	TRBJ2-7	few	TGTGCCAGCAGACGGCGGGGAATGGCCTACGAGCAGTACTTC	CASRRRGMAYEQYF
TRBV19	NA	TRBJ1-1	NA	TGTGCCAGTAGCTTATCCGGGTTGGAGACTGAAGCTTTCTTT	CASSLSGLETEAFF
TRBV7-3	NA	TRBJ2-7	NA	TGTGCCAGCAGCTTGGGTCCAGGGACCTACGAGCAGTACTTC	CASSLGPGTYEQYF
TRBV7-6	TRBD1	TRBJ2-7	NA	TGTGCCAGCAGCCCAACGGACAGGGGTGCCTACGAGCAGTACTTC	CASSPTDRGAYEQYF
TRBV9	NA	TRBJ1-5	NA	TGTGCCAGCAGCCCCCCCCGGGAGCATACCAGCAATCAGCCCCAGCATTTT	CASSPPREHTSNQPQHF
TRBV5-6	NA	TRBJ1-1	NA	TGTGCCAGCAGCTTGGTACAGGGTATAGGCACTGAAGCTTTCTTT	CASSLVQGIGTEAFF
TRBV11-2	NA	TRBJ2-7	NA	TGTGCCAGCAGCTTAGAGATCGGGAGTTCCTACGAGCAGTACTTC	CASSLEIGSSYEQYF
TRBV30	NA	TRBJ2-7	NA	TGTGCCACCCCCCCAGGCCGGGAGCAGTACTTC	CATPPGREQYF
TRBV29-1	NA	TRBJ2-5	NA	TGCAGCGTTGCCCCCGCTGCGAGGGAGACCCAGTACTTC	CSVAPAARETQYF
TRBV28	NA	TRBJ2-7	few	TGTGCCAGCAGTTCGACAGGCCCCGAGCAGTACTTC	CASSSTGPEQYF
TRBV7-2	TRBD1	TRBJ2-3	NA	TGTGCCAGCAGCTTATACGCGGGGACAGGGGAAAAAGATACGCAGTATTTT	CASSLYAGTGEKDTQYF
TRBV7-3	NA	TRBJ2-7	NA	TGTGCCAGCAGCCCAGGGGCTAGCGGTGGCTACGAGCAGTACTTC	CASSPGASGGYEQYF
TRBV29-1	TRBD1	TRBJ2-7	NA	TGCAGCGTTATACTCTACGGGGCAGGGGGCGGCGAGCAGTACTTC	CSVILYGAGGGEQYF
TRBV25-1	NA	TRBJ2-3	NA	TGTGCCAGCACGGTAGGCACAGATACGCAGTATTTT	CASTVGTDTQYF
TRBV10-3	TRBD1	TRBJ2-5	NA	TGTGCCATCAGCGCCCGGGACAGGGAGGAAGAGACCCAGTACTTC	CAISARDREEETQYF
TRBV11-2	NA	TRBJ2-1	once	TGTGCCAGCAGCTTACGAGGTGAGCAGTTCTTC	CASSLRGEQFF
TRBV21-1	NA	TRBJ2-7	NA	TGTGCCAGCAGCAAAGTAAAGCCAGCGGGAGGGAAGAAATACGAGCAGTACTTC	CASSKVKPAGGKKYEQYF
TRBV28	NA	TRBJ1-2	NA	TGTGCCAGCAGTTCCAGGGTTGGCTACACCTTC	CASSSRVGYTF
TRBV10-2	NA	TRBJ1-3	NA	TGCGCCAGCAGTGAGTCGCCGGGACACCACTCTGGAAACACCATATATTTT	CASSESPGHHSGNTIYF
TRBV4-3	NA	TRBJ2-7	NA	TGCGCCAGCAGCCTAGAGGGGGGGAAAGACTACGAGCAGTACTTC	CASSLEGGKDYEQYF